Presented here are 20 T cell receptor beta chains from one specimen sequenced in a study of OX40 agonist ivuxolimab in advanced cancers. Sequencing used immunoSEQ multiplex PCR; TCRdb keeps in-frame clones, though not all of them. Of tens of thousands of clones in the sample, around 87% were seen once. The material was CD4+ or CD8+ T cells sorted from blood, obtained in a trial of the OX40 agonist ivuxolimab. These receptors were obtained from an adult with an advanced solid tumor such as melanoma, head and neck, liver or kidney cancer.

For the CDR3, the DNA is TGTGCCAGCAGCGCGGCCGGCCTAGGGGCCGAGGGGGACGAGCAGTACTTC. It yields the protein CASSAAGLGAEGDEQYF. The rearrangement uses TRBV5-5 and TRBJ2-7; D is possibly TRBD1 (6 bases). This CDR3 comprises 17 residues. V lost 4 bases to trimming and J lost 5 bases, with 25 bases between them. CDR1 and CDR2 from the germline V gene are SGHKS and YYEKEE (reference sequence).

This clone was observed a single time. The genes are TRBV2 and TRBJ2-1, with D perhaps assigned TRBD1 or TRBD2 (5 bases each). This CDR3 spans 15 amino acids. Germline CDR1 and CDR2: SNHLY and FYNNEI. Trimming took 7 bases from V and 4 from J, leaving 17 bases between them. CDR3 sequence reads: CASISEGWTYNEQFF. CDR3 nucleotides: TGTGCCAGCATAAGTGAGGGTTGGACATACAATGAGCAGTTCTTC.

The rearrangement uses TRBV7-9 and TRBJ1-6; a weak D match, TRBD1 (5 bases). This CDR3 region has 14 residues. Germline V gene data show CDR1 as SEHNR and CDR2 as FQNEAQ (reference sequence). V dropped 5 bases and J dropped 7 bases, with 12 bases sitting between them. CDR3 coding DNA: TGTGCCAGCAGCCCTTTGGGGGGGAATTCACCCCTCCACTTT. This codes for CASSPLGGNSPLHF.

CDR3 in DNA: TGCGCCAGCAGTGACCGGGAGGGGGCCCTCACAGATACGCAGTATTTT. It specifies CASSDREGALTDTQYF. The chain combines TRBV10-1 with TRBJ2-3; a possible D gene is TRBD2 (8 bases). The CDR3 consists of 16 residues. V was pared by 3 bases and J by 2 bases, with 15 bases between. Per germline, CDR1 WNHNN and CDR2 SYGVQD (reference sequence).

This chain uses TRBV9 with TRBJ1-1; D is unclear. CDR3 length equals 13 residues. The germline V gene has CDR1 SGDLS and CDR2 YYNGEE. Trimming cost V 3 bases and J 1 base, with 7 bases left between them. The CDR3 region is CASSEGSNTEAFF. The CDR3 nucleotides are TGTGCCAGCAGCGAAGGATCGAACACTGAAGCTTTCTTT.

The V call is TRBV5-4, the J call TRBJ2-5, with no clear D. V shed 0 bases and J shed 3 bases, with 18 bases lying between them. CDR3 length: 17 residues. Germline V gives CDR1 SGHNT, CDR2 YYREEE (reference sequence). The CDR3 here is CASSLAPSKYWEETQYF. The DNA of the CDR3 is TGTGCCAGCAGCTTGGCCCCCTCGAAGTACTGGGAAGAGACCCAGTACTTC.

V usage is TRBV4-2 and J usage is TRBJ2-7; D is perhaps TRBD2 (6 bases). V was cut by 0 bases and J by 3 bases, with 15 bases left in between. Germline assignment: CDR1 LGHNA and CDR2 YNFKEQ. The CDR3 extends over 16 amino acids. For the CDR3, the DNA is TGTGCCAGCAGCCAAGACGTTTCAAGGGAGGTCTACGAGCAGTACTTC. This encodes CASSQDVSREVYEQYF.

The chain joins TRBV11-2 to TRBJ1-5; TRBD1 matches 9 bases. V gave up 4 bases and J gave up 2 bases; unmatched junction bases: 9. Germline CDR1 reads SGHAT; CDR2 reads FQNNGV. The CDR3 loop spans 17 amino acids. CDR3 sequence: CASSSTGTGKGNQPQHF. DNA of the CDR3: TGTGCCAGCAGCTCCACCGGGACAGGGAAGGGCAATCAGCCCCAGCATTTT.

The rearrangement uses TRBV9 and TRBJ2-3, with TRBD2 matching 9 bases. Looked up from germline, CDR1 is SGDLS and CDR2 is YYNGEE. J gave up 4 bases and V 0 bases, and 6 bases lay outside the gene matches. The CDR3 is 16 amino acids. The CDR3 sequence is CASSVEGSGSADTQYF. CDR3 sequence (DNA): TGTGCCAGCAGCGTAGAAGGTAGCGGGAGCGCAGATACGCAGTATTTT.

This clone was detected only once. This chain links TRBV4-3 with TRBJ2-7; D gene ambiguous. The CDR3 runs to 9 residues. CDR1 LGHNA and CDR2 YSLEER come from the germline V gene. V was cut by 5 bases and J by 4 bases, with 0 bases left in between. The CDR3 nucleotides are TGCGCCAGCAGCTACGAGCAGTACTTC. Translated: CASSYEQYF.

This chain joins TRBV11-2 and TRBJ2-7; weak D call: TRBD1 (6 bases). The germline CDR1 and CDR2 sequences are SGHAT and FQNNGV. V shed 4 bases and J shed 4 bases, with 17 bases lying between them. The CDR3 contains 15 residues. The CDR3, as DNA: TGTGCCAGCAGCTCTTCCACAGGGTTTTTGTACGAGCAGTACTTC. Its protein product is CASSSSTGFLYEQYF. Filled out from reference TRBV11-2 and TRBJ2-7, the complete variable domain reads EAGVAQSPRYKIIEKRQSVAFWCNPISGHATLYWYQQILGQGPKLLIQFQNNGVVDDSQLPKDRFSAERLKGVDSTLKIQPAKLEDSAVYLCASSSSTGFLYEQYFGPGTRLTVT.

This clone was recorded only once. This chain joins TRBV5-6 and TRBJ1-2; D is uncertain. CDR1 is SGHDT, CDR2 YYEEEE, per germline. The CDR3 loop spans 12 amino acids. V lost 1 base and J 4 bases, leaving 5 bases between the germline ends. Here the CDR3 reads CASSLNPYGYTF. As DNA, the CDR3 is TGTGCCAGCAGCTTGAACCCCTATGGCTACACCTTC.

The CDR3 reads CASSFVVQGNSPLHF. CDR3 nucleotides: TGTGCCAGCAGCTTTGTTGTCCAGGGTAATTCACCCCTCCACTTT. The chain is built from TRBV7-9 and TRBJ1-6; maybe TRBD1 (5 bases). Per the germline V gene, CDR1 is SEHNR and CDR2 is FQNEAQ (reference sequence). CDR3 length equals 15 residues. V was cut by 3 bases and J by 6 bases, with 12 bases left in between. Using reference TRBV7-9 and TRBJ1-6 for the parts outside the CDR3, the full variable domain is DTGVSQNPRHKITKRGQNVTFRCDPISEHNRLYWYRQTLGQGPEFLTYFQNEAQLEKSRLLSDRFSAERPKGSFSTLEIQRTEQGDSAMYLCASSFVVQGNSPLHFGNGTRLTVT.

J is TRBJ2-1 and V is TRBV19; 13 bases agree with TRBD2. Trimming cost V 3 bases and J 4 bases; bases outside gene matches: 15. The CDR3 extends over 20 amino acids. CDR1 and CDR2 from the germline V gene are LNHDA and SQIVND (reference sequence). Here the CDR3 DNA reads TGTGCCAGTAGTATTGGCGGACTAGCGGGAGTTTCCCAAACTTACAATGAGCAGTTCTTC. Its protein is CASSIGGLAGVSQTYNEQFF.

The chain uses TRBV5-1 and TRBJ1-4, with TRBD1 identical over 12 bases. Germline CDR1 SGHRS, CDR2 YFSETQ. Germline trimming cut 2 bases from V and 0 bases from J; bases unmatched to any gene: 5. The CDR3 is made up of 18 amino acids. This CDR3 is CASSFRDRGPATNEKLFF. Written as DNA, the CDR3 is TGCGCCAGCAGCTTCCGGGACAGGGGGCCAGCAACTAATGAAAAACTGTTTTTT.

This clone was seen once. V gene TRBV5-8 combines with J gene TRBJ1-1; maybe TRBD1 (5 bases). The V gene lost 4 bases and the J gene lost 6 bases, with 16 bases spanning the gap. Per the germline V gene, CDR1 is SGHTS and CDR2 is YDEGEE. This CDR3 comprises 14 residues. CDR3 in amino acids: CASSPRAGGAEAFF. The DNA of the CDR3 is TGTGCCAGCAGCCCTCGGGCTGGGGGGGCTGAAGCTTTCTTT.

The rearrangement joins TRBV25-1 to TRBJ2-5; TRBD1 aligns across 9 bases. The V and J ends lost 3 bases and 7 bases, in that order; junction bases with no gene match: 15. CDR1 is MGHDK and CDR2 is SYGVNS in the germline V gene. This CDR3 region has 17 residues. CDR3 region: CASSEITGTGRKLTQYF. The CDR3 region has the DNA TGTGCCAGCAGTGAGATTACCGGGACAGGGCGAAAGTTGACCCAGTACTTC.

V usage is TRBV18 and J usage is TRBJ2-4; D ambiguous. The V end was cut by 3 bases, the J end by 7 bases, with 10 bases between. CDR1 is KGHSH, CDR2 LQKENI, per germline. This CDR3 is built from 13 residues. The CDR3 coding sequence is TGTGCCAGCTCACCTCTCCCCGGCAACATTCAGTACTTC. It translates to CASSPLPGNIQYF.

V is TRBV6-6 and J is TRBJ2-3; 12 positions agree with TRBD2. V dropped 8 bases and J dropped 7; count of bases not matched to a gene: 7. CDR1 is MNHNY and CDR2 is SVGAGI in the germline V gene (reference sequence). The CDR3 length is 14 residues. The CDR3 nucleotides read TGTGCCAGCTTTAGACTAGCGGGAGAACATACGCAGTATTTT. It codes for CASFRLAGEHTQYF.

As DNA, the CDR3 is TGCAGCCCTCGATTAGGGCAGGTTAATCAGCCCCAGCATTTT. This translates into CSPRLGQVNQPQHF. This sequence joins TRBV29-1 and TRBJ1-5; no reliable D call. The length of the CDR3 is 14 residues. The ends were cut back, 8 bases at V and 4 bases at J, with 18 bases in the middle. Germline V gene sequence: CDR1 SQVTM, CDR2 ANQGSEA.